This T cell receptor beta chain was observed in a study of T-cell reconstitution after alpha-beta-depleted transplantation in children. The TCRbeta library was prepared with unique molecular identifiers. TCRdb reanalysed the PCR reads using MiXCR and keeps one entry per CDR3 protein. There are approximately 230,000 distinct CDR3 sequences in the sample; 20% to 30% occur only once, and around 4.8% lies in the top ten. General study findings and limits: After one year, T-cell counts and TCRbeta diversity mostly came from new T cells. At around two months after transplant, the alpha-beta T cells were reportedly derived from several hundred expanded clones that came from non-depleted graft cells.

Remarks on this clonotype: Its cognate antigen is unknown.

The CDR3 is 17 residues long. V was shortened by 1 base and J by 9 bases, with 25 bases between the two germline ends. Germline V gene data show CDR1 as DFQATT and CDR2 as SNEGSKA (reference sequence). The sequenced sample was PBMCs, mostly from graft donor cells, obtained 360 days after TCRalphabeta/CD19-depleted stem cell transplant. The sequence was obtained from a female patient aged 2 to 10 who had a stem cell transplant for congenital amegakaryocytic thrombocytopenia, so the T cells may come from the graft donor. The rearrangement joins TRBV20-1 to TRBJ1-5, with D maybe TRBD1 (6 bases). DNA of the CDR3: TGCAGTGCTAGAGTTAAACTCAGGGGTCGGGAGTCGTCGCCCCAGCATTTT. This encodes CSARVKLRGRESSPQHF.